The T cell receptor (beta chain) described here comes from a study of T-cell memory formation after mild COVID-19. 5'RACE primed from the constant segment yielded TCR alpha and TCR beta cDNA libraries bearing sample barcodes and UMIs. In TCRdb, the 5' RACE reads were re-called with MiXCR into one record per CDR3 protein. Among just over 60,000 distinct CDR3 sequences listed, about 9.4% were seen once. CDR1 is SGHAT and CDR2 is FQNNGV in the germline V gene. The ends were cut back, 0 bases at V and 2 bases at J, with 5 bases in the middle. The CDR3 spans 14 residues. Study findings and constraints: Most CD4+ clones that shrank were in CM and EM, while CD8+ ones turned up in EMRA. Detection of some responders pre-infection suggested pre-existing cross-reactive memory T cells participated. Contracting clones from day 15 to 85 had balanced CD4/CD8; later expanders favoured CD4+.

This clonotype occurred a few times. What it binds is unknown. The chain uses TRBV11-2 and TRBJ1-5, with D possibly TRBD1 on 5 matching bases. This receptor was taken from a man aged 18 to 30 who had mild COVID-19 (a few samples of this study predate the infection). Cell type and time point are not known. The sequenced sample consisted of PBMCs or a T cell subset sorted from them (not recorded which). The CDR3 DNA follows: TGTGCCAGCAGCTTAGAACAGGGCAATCAGCCCCAGCATTTT. Amino acid sequence: CASSLEQGNQPQHF.